This T cell receptor beta chain stems from a study of T cells in Graves' hyperthyroidism and ophthalmopathy. The CDR3 has 16 residues. Germline CDR1 and CDR2: SEHNR and FQNEAQ (reference sequence). V lost 5 bases to trimming and J lost 0 bases; unmatched junction nucleotides: 7. Researchers amplified the TCR beta CDR3 regions from RNA transcripts. First-round RT-PCR of the TCR CDR3 relied on the HTBI primer set. TCRdb re-derived calls from the multiplex PCR reads in MiXCR, one entry per CDR3 protein. The repertoire holds approximately 360,000 distinct CDR3 sequences, with approximately 14% as singletons.

The clonotype originates from a woman under 30 with Graves' hyperthyroidism that later progressed to Graves' ophthalmopathy. The specimen sequenced was blood. The chain carries TRBV7-9 and TRBJ1-3; 7 bases line up with TRBD1. The DNA for the CDR3 is TGTGCCAGCAGCGGTTACAGGGGCCGCTCTGGAAACACCATATATTTT. It translates to CASSGYRGRSGNTIYF. Using reference TRBV7-9 and TRBJ1-3 for the parts outside the CDR3, the full variable domain is DTGVSQNPRHKITKRGQNVTFRCDPISEHNRLYWYRQTLGQGPEFLTYFQNEAQLEKSRLLSDRFSAERPKGSFSTLEIQRTEQGDSAMYLCASSGYRGRSGNTIYFGEGSWLTVV.